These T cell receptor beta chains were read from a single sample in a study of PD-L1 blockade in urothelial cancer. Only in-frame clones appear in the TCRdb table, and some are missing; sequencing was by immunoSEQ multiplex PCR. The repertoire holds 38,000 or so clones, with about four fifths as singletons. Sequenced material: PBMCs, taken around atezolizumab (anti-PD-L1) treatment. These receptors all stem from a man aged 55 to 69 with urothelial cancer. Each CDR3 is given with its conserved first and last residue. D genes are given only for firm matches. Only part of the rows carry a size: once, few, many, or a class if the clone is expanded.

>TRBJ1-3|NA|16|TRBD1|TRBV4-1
TGCGCCAGCAGCCTCAGACAGGGGAACTCTGGAAACACCATATATTTT
CASSLRQGNSGNTIYF
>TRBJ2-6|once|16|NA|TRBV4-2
TGTGCCAGCAGCCAACCAGCCCCGGGGGGGGCCAACGTCCTGACTTTC
CASSQPAPGGANVLTF
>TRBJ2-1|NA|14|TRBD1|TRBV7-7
TGTGCTAGCAGCTTAGTCGGACAGGGGAGTGAGCAGTTCTTC
CASSLVGQGSEQFF
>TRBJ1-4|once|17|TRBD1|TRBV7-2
TGTGCCAGCAGCTTAGGCAGGGGGGCTGCAACTAATGAAAAACTGTTTTTT
CASSLGRGAATNEKLFF
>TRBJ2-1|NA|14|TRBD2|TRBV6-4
TGTGCCAGCAGTAAGAGCGGGAGGGCCTGGGAGCAGTTCTTC
CASSKSGRAWEQFF
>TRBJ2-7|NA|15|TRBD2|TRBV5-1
TGCGCCAGCAGCGGTAGCGGGAGGGCCTCCTACGAGCAGTACTTC
CASSGSGRASYEQYF
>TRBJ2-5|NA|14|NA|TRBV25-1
TGTGCCAGCAGTGAGGCACAGTACCAAGAGACCCAGTACTTC
CASSEAQYQETQYF
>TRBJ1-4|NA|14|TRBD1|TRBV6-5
TGTGCCAGCCGGCCCTGGACAGGGGATGAAAAACTGTTTTTT
CASRPWTGDEKLFF
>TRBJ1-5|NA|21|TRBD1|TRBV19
TGTGCCAGTAGTACTGGAATTCCCCAGGGGGCTACCTCCTATAGCAATCAGCCCCAGCATTTT
CASSTGIPQGATSYSNQPQHF
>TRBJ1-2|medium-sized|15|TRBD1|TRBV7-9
TGTGCCAGCAGCGCAGGACAGGGTGGCCATGGTGGCTACACCTTC
CASSAGQGGHGGYTF
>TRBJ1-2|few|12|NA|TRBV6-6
TGTGCCAGCAGTGGGGGGGGCTATGGCTACACCTTC
CASSGGGYGYTF
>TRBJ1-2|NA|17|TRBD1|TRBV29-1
TGCAGCGTTGAAGATTGGACAGGGGCTCCGGCTAACTATGGCTACACCTTC
CSVEDWTGAPANYGYTF
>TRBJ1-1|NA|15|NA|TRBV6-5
TGTGCCAGCAGTCCTATGGGGGGGGTGAACACTGAAGCTTTCTTT
CASSPMGGVNTEAFF
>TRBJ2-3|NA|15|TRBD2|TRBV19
TGTGCCAGTAGTAGGACTAGCGGGGCCACAGATACGCAGTATTTT
CASSRTSGATDTQYF
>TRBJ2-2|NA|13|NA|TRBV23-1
TGCGCCAGCAGTTCTAGACTTCCCGGGGAGCTGTTTTTT
CASSSRLPGELFF
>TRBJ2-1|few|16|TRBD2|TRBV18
TGTGCCAGCTCACCACTCCGCCAGCGGGAGGGGCATGAGCAGTTCTTC
CASSPLRQREGHEQFF
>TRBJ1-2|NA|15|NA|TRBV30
TGTGCCTGGAATCCAGGGGTGGTCTTGAACTATGGCTACACCTTC
CAWNPGVVLNYGYTF
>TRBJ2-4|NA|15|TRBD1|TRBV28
TGTGCCAGCCCCGGGACAGGGGAGGCCAAAAACATTCAGTACTTC
CASPGTGEAKNIQYF
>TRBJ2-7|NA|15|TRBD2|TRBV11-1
TGTGCCAGCAGGTCTTTCTTGCGGGGGGCCTACGAGCAGTACTTC
CASRSFLRGAYEQYF
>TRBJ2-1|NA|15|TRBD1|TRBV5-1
TGCGCCAGCAGCCCTCGACAGGGCGGTAACAATGAGCAGTTCTTC
CASSPRQGGNNEQFF
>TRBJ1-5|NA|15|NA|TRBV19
TGTGCCAGTAGTATTGACAGGAATAGCAATCAGCCCCAGCATTTT
CASSIDRNSNQPQHF
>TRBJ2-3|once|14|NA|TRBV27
TGTGCCAGCAGTTTAATGTGGGCAGGGGATACGCAGTATTTT
CASSLMWAGDTQYF
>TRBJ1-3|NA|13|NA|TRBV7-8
TGTGCCAGCAGCTTATCCAGTGGAAACACCATATATTTT
CASSLSSGNTIYF
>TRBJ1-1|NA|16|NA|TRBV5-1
TGCGCCAGCAGCCCTCCTGGGACATCCATGAACACTGAAGCTTTCTTT
CASSPPGTSMNTEAFF
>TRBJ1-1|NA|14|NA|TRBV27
TGTGCCAGCAGTTTAGGCCGGGGGAACACTGAAGCTTTCTTT
CASSLGRGNTEAFF
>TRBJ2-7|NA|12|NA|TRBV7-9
TGTGCCAGTCAGGGTACGTCCTACGAGCAGTACTTC
CASQGTSYEQYF
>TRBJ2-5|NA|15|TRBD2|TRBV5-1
TGCGCCAGCAGCTTGGGTCTAGCGGGAACGGAGACCCAGTACTTC
CASSLGLAGTETQYF
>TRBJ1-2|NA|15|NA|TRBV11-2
TGTGCCAGCAGCCCAGCGGCGGGAGTGGCTTATGGCTACACCTTC
CASSPAAGVAYGYTF
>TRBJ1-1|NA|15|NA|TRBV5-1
TGCGCCAGCAGCTCATCAGGGTCCCGGGCCAGTAAAGCTTTCTTT
CASSSSGSRASKAFF
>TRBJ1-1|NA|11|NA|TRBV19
TGTGCCTGTATCGGTAACACTGAAGCTTTCTTT
CACIGNTEAFF
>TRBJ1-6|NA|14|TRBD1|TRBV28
TGTGCCAGCAGCAGGGACAGCGGACGATCACCCCTCCACTTT
CASSRDSGRSPLHF
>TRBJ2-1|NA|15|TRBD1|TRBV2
TGTGCCAGCAGAACCGGGACAGGGAAGTACAATGAGCAGTTCTTC
CASRTGTGKYNEQFF
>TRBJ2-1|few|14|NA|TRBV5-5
TGTGCCAGCAGCTTGGAACCGGGGATCGGTGAGCAGTTCTTC
CASSLEPGIGEQFF
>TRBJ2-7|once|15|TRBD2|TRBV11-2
TGTGCCAGCAGCTTAGCCACGGGAGGAACCTACGAGCAGTACTTC
CASSLATGGTYEQYF
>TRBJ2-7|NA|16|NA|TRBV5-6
TGTGCCAGCAGCTTGGTTTTTACAGGGACCGCCTACGAGCAGTACTTC
CASSLVFTGTAYEQYF
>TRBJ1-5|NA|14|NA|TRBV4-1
TGCGCCAGCAGCCAAGGTCCGGCAGGACAGCCCCAGCATTTT
CASSQGPAGQPQHF
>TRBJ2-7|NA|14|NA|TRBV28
TGTGCCAGCAGTCGTGGAGGAAGCTCCTACGAGCAGTACTTC
CASSRGGSSYEQYF
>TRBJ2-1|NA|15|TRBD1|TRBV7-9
TGTGCCAGCAGCATGACAGGGGGCGTGGGGGATGAGCAGTTCTTC
CASSMTGGVGDEQFF
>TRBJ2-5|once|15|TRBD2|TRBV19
TGTGCCAGTAGTAGCAGCGGGGGGCTCCAAGAGACCCAGTACTTC
CASSSSGGLQETQYF
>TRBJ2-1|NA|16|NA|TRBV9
TGTGCCAGCAGCATCATGACCTCGGGGAAATACAATGAGCAGTTCTTC
CASSIMTSGKYNEQFF
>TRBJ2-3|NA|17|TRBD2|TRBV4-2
TGTGCCAGCAGCCAAGAAATACTAGCGGGAGGGGGGGATACGCAGTATTTT
CASSQEILAGGGDTQYF
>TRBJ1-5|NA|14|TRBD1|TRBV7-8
TGTGCCAGCAGCCCCGGGACAGTGGATCAGCCCCAGCATTTT
CASSPGTVDQPQHF